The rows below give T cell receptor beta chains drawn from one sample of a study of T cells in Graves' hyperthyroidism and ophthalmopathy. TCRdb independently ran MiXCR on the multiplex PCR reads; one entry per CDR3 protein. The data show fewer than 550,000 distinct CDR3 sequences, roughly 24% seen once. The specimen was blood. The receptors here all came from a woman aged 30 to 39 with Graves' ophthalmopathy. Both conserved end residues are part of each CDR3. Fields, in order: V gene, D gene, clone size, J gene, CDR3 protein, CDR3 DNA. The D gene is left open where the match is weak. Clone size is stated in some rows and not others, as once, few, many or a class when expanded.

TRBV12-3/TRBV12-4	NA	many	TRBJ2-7	CASSYPGTWDHEQYF	TGTGCCAGCAGCTACCCCGGGACGTGGGACCACGAGCAGTACTTC
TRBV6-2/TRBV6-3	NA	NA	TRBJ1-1	CASSYYQRQASNTEAFF	TGTGCCAGCAGTTACTATCAACGACAGGCTTCGAACACTGAAGCTTTCTTT
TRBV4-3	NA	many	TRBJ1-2	CASSQNRGGANYGYTF	TGCGCCAGCAGCCAAAATCGGGGGGGAGCTAACTATGGCTACACCTTC
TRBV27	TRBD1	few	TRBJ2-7	CASRRQGPEGEQYF	TGTGCCAGCAGGAGACAGGGGCCTGAAGGCGAGCAGTACTTC
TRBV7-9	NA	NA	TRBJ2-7	CASSPPGFDAYEQYF	TGTGCCAGCAGCCCTCCCGGGTTCGATGCCTACGAGCAGTACTTC
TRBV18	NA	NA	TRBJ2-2	CASSPPPTGNTGELFF	TGTGCCAGCTCACCCCCACCGACAGGGAACACCGGGGAGCTGTTTTTT
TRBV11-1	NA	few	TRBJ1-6	CASSLGRDANSPLHF	TGTGCCAGCAGCTTAGGTCGGGACGCAAATTCACCCCTCCACTTT
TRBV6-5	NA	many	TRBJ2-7	CASSWGDPRTYEQYF	TGTGCCAGCAGTTGGGGCGACCCGAGAACCTACGAGCAGTACTTC
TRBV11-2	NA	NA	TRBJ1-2	CASSLGRGDDGYTF	TGTGCCAGCAGCTTAGGCAGGGGAGATGATGGCTACACCTTC
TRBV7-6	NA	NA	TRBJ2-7	CASSSYRETPTEQYF	TGTGCCAGCAGCTCGTACAGGGAAACCCCTACGGAGCAGTACTTC
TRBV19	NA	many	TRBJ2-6	CASSIWSSGANVLTF	TGTGCCAGTAGTATTTGGAGCTCTGGGGCCAACGTCCTGACTTTC
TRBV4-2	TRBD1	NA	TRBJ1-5	CASSQGTGDLWPQHF	TGTGCCAGCAGCCAGGGGACAGGCGATCTATGGCCCCAGCATTTT
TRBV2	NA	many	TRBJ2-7	CASSVSGGTSYEQYF	TGTGCCAGCAGTGTTTCCGGGGGCACCTCCTACGAGCAGTACTTC